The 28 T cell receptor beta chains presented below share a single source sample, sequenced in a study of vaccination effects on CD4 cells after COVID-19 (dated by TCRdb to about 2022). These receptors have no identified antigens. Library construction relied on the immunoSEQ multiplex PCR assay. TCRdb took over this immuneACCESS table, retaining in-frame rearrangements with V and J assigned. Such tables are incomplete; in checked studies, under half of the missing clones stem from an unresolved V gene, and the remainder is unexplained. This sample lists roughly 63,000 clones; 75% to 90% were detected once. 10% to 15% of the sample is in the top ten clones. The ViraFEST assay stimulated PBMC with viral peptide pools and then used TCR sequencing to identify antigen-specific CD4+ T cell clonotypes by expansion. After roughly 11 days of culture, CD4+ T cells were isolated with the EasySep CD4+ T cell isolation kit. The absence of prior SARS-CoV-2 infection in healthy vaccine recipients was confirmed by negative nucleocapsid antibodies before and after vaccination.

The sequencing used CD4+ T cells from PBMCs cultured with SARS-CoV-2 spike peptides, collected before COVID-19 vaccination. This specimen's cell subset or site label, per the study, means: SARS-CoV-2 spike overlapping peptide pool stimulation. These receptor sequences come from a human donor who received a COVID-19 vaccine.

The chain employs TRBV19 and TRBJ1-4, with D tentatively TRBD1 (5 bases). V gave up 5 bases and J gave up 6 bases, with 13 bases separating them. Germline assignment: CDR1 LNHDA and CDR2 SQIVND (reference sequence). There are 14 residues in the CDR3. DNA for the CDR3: TGTGCCAGTAGTTCCGCAGGGCGGGATGAAAAACTGTTTTTT. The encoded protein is CASSSAGRDEKLFF.

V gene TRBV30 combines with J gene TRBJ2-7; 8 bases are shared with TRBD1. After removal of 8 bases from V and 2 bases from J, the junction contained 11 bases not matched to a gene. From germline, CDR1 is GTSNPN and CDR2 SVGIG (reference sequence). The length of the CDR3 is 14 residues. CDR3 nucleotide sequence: TGTGCCGCCGGGGGCAGGGGGCCAGCCTACGAGCAGTACGTC. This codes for CAAGGRGPAYEQYV.

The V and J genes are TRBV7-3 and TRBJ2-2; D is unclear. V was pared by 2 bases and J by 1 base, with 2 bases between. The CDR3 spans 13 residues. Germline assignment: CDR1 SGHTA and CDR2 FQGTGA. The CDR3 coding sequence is TGTGCCAGCAGCTTACTGAACACCGGGGAGCTGTTTTTT. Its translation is CASSLLNTGELFF. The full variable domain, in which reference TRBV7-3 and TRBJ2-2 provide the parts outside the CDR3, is GAGVSQTPSNKVTEKGKYVELRCDPISGHTALYWYRQSLGQGPEFLIYFQGTGAADDSGLPNDRFFAVRPEGSVSTLKIQRTERGDSAVYLCASSLLNTGELFFGEGSRLTVL.

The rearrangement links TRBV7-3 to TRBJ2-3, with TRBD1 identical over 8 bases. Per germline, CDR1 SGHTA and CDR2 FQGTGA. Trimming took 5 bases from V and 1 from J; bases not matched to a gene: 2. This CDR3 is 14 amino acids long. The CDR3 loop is CASSQGQGTDTQYF. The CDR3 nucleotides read TGTGCCAGCAGCCAGGGACAGGGCACAGATACGCAGTATTTT.

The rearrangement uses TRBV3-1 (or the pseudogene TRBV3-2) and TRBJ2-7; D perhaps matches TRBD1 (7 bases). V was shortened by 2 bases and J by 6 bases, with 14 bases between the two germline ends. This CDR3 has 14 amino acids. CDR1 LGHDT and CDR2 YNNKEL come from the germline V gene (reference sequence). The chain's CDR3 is CASSQQGGGSEQYV. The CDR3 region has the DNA TGTGCCAGCAGCCAACAGGGGGGAGGCAGCGAGCAGTACGTC.

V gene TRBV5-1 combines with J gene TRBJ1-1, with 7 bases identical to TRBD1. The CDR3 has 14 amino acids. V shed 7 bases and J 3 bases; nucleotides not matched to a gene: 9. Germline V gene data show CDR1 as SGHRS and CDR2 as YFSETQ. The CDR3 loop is CASRLGQRDTEAFF. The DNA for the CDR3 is TGCGCCAGCCGACTGGGACAGCGGGACACTGAAGCTTTCTTT.

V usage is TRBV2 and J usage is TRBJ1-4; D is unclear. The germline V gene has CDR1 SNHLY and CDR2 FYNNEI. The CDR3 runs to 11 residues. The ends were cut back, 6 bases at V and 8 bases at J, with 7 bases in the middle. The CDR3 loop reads CASRPGEKLFF. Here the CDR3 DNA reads TGTGCCAGCAGGCCAGGAGAAAAACTGTTTTTT.

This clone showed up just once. CDR3 in amino acids: CASSLSRVKTNEKLFF. The CDR3 DNA reads TGTGCCAGCAGCTTGTCACGCGTAAAAACTAATGAAAAACTGTTTTTT. The V gene is TRBV5-6, the J gene TRBJ1-4; no definite D call. V lost 1 base, J lost 1 base, and 11 bases lay in between. Germline-derived CDR1 and CDR2 are SGHDT and YYEEEE. The CDR3 consists of 16 residues. The entire variable domain, with the rest obtained from reference TRBV5-6 and TRBJ1-4, is as follows: DAGVTQSPTHLIKTRGQQVTLRCSPKSGHDTVSWYQQALGQGPQFIFQYYEEEERQRGNFPDRFSGHQFPNYSSELNVNALLLGDSALYLCASSLSRVKTNEKLFFGSGTQLSVL.

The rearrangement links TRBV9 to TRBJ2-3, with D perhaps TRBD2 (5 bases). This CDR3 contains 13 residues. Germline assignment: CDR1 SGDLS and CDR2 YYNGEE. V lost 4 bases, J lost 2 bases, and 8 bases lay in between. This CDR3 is CASSWTSTDTQYF. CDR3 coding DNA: TGTGCCAGCAGCTGGACTTCCACAGATACGCAGTATTTT.

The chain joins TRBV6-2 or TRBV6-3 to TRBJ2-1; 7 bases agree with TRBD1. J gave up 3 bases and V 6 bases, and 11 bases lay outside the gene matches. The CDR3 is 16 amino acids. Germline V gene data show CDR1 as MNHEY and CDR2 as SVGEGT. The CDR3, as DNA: TGTGCCAGCAGCCAAAGTTGGGGACAGTACTACAATGAGCAGTTCTTC. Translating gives CASSQSWGQYYNEQFF.

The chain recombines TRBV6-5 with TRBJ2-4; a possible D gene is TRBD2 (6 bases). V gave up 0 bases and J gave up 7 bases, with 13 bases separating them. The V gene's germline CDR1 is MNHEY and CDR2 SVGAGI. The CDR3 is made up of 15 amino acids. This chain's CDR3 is CASSYSFQGGNIQYF. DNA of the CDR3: TGTGCCAGCAGTTACTCGTTCCAGGGAGGCAACATTCAGTACTTC.

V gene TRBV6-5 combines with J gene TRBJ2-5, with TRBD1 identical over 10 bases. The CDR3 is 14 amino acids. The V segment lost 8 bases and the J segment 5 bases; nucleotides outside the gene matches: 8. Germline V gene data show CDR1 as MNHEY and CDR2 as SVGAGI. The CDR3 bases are TGTGCCAGCCGATTAGGGACAGGGGAGGAGACCCAGTACTTC. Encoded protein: CASRLGTGEETQYF.

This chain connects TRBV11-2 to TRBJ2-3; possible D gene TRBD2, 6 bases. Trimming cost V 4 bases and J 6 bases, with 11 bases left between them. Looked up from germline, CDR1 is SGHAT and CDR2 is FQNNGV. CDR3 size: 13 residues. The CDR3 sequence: CASSSRLADTQYF. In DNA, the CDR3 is TGTGCCAGCAGCTCCCGGCTAGCGGATACGCAGTATTTT.

CDR3 nucleotide sequence: TGTGCCAGCAGATTCCGACAGGGCAGGCAGCCCCAGCATTTT. The encoded protein is CASRFRQGRQPQHF. The chain couples TRBV6-5 to TRBJ1-5, with 7 bases lining up with TRBD1. Trimming removed 6 bases from V and 7 bases from J; junction bases left unmatched: 9. The CDR3 extends over 14 amino acids. Germline CDR1 is MNHEY and CDR2 is SVGAGI.

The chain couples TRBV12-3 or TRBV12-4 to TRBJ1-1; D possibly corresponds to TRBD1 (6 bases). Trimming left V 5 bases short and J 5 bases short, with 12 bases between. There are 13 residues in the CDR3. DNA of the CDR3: TGTGCCAGCAGTCAAACAGGGAAAACTGAAGCTTTCTTT. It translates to CASSQTGKTEAFF.

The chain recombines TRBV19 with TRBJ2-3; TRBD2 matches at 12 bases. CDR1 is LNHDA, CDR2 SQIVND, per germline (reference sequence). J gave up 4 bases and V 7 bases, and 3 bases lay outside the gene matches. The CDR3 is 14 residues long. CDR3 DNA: TGTGCCAGTACAAGACTAGCGGGGGCAGATACGCAGTATTTT. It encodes CASTRLAGADTQYF.

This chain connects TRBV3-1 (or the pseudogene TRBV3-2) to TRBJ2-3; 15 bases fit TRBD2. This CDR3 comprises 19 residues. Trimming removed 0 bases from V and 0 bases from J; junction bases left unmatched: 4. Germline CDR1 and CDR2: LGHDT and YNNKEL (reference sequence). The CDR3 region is CASSQEWTSGGASTDTQYF. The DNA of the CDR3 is TGTGCCAGCAGCCAAGAGTGGACTAGCGGGGGGGCGAGCACAGATACGCAGTATTTT.

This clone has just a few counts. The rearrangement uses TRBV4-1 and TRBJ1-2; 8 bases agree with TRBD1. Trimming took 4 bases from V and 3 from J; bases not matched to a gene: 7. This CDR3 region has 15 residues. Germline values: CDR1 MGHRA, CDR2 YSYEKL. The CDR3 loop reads CASSPGQGGDYGYTF. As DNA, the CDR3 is TGCGCCAGCAGCCCCGGACAGGGCGGCGACTATGGCTACACCTTC.

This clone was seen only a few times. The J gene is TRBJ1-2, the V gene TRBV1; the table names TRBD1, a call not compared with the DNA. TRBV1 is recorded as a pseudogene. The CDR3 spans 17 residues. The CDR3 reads CTSSLLPGGQGSCGYTF. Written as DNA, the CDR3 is TGCACCAGCAGCCTCCTCCCGGGTGGGCAGGGCAGCTGCGGCTACACCTTC.

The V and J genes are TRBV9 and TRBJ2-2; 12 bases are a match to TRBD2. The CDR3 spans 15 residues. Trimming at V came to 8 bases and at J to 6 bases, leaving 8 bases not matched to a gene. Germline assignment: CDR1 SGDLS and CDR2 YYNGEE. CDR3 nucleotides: TGTGCCAGACCCACTAGCGGGGGGATTTCCGGGGAGCTGTTTTTT. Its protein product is CARPTSGGISGELFF.

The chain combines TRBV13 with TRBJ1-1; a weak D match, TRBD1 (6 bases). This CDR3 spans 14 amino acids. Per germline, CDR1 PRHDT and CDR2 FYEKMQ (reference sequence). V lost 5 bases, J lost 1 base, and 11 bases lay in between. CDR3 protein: CASSPQGRNTEAFF. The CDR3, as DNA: TGTGCCAGCAGCCCGCAGGGGAGGAACACTGAAGCTTTCTTT.

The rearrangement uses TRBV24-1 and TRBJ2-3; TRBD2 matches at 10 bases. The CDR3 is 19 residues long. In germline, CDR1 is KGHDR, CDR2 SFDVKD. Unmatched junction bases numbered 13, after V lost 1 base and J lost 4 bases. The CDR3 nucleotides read TGTGCCACCAGTGATTTTCGGGTTCGTACTAGCGGGGTTGCAGATACGCAGTATTTT. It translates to CATSDFRVRTSGVADTQYF.

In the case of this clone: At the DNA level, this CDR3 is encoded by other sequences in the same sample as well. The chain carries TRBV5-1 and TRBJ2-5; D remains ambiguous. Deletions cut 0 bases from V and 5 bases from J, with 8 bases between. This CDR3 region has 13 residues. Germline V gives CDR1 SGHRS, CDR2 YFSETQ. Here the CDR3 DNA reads TGCGCCAGCAGCTTGGGGGGTGGGGAGACCCAGTACTTC. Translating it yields CASSLGGGETQYF.

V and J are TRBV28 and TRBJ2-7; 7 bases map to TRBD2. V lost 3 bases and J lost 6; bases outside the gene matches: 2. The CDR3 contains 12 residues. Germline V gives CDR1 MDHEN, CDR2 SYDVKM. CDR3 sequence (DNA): TGTGCCAGCAGTTTGGGAGGGCTCGAGCAGTACGTC. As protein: CASSLGGLEQYV.

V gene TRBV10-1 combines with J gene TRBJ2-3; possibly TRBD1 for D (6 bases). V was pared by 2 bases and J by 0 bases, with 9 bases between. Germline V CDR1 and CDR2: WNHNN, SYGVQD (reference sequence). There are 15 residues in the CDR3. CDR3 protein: CASSEGGQSTDTQYF. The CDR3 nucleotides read TGCGCCAGCAGTGAGGGGGGACAAAGCACAGATACGCAGTATTTT.

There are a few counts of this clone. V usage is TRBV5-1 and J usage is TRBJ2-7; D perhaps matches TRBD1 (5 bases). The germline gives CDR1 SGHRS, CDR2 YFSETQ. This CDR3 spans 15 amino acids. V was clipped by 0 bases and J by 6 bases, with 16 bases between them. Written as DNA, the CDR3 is TGCGCCAGCAGCTTGGTTGGTCCCGGTCAGGGCGAGCAGTACGTC. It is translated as CASSLVGPGQGEQYV.

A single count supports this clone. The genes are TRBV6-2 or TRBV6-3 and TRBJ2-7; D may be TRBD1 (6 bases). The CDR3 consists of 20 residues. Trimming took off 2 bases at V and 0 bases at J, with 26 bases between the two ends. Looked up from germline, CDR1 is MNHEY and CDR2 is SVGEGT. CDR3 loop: CASSYHDRITSRDISYEQYV. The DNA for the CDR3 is TGTGCCAGCAGTTACCATGATAGGATAACAAGCCGGGACATCTCCTACGAGCAGTACGTC.

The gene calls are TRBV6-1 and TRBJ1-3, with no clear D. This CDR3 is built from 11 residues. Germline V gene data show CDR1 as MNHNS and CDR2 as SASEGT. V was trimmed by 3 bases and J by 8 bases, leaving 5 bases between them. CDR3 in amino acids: CASSDGYTIYF. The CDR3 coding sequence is TGTGCCAGCAGTGACGGTTACACCATATATTTT.